Shown below are 25 T cell receptor beta chains from a single sample sequenced in a study of shared clonotypes between healthy human individuals. Clones were sequenced by immunoSEQ multiplex PCR, and TCRdb holds only the in-frame ones, with some missing. The profile shows nearly 1,000,000 clones, about three quarters of them singletons. The sample was memory CD4+ T cells sorted from blood. Subset reported: CD45RA-negative fraction. Receptors originate from a man younger than 35 in good health.

The sample holds a few counts of this clone. The chain employs TRBV10-3 and TRBJ1-4; TRBD1 is a possible D gene (6 bases). Germline V CDR1 and CDR2: ENHRY, SYGVKD. V lost 6 bases and J lost 5, with 16 bases in between. CDR3 length: 15 residues. The CDR3 here is CAISDSGVLNEKLFF. The CDR3 DNA reads TGTGCCATCAGCGACTCAGGGGTCTTAAATGAAAAACTGTTTTTT.

The chain combines TRBV28 with TRBJ2-7, with 10 bases aligning to TRBD1. Germline CDR1 and CDR2: MDHEN and SYDVKM. With 4 bases clipped from V and 4 bases from J, the junction kept 10 bases outside the gene matches. The CDR3 loop spans 16 amino acids. CDR3 bases: TGTGCCAGCAGTTCACGGACAGGGGGGGACTTATACGAGCAGTACTTC. This sequence encodes CASSSRTGGDLYEQYF.

The rearrangement joins TRBV27 to TRBJ1-1; D is uncertain. In germline, CDR1 is MNHEY, CDR2 SMNVEV (reference sequence). Trimming stripped 5 bases from V and 1 base from J, with 11 bases between. The CDR3 has 14 residues. For the CDR3, the DNA is TGTGCCAGCAGTACCCCGGGTAGGAACACTGAAGCTTTCTTT. Amino acid sequence: CASSTPGRNTEAFF.

The chain joins TRBV28 to TRBJ1-5; D may be TRBD1 (5 bases). Deletions cut 6 bases from V and 0 bases from J, with 12 bases between. CDR1 MDHEN and CDR2 SYDVKM come from the germline V gene. CDR3 length equals 15 residues. Here the CDR3 reads CASRPQGYSNQPQHF. Here the CDR3 DNA reads TGTGCCAGCAGGCCCCAGGGTTATAGCAATCAGCCCCAGCATTTT.

V and J are TRBV15 and TRBJ1-3; TRBD1 aligns across 8 bases. CDR1 and CDR2 (germline): LNHNV, YYDKDF (reference sequence). V lost 1 base, J lost 2 bases, and 4 bases stayed unmatched. This CDR3 is 16 amino acids long. CDR3 nucleotide sequence: TGTGCCACCAGCAGAGGGGACAGGCAAGCTGGAAACACCATATATTTT. It specifies CATSRGDRQAGNTIYF.

J is TRBJ2-3 and V is TRBV7-9; 12 bases fit TRBD1. Germline CDR1 SEHNR, CDR2 FQNEAQ (reference sequence). V lost 5 bases, J lost 3 bases, and 3 bases stayed unmatched. The CDR3 runs 15 residues. The CDR3 coding sequence is TGTGCCAGCAGCCCGGGACAGGGGGCGACAGATACGCAGTATTTT. Amino acids: CASSPGQGATDTQYF.

V gene TRBV29-1 combines with J gene TRBJ1-2; a weak D match, TRBD1 (6 bases). The CDR3 is made up of 11 amino acids. Germline-derived CDR1 and CDR2 are SQVTM and ANQGSEA. The V end was cut by 7 bases, the J end by 8 bases, with 14 bases between. The CDR3 loop reads CSGGARGGYTF. The CDR3 coding sequence is TGCAGCGGGGGGGCACGTGGAGGCTACACCTTC.

V usage is TRBV30 and J usage is TRBJ1-4, with 7 nucleotides matching TRBD1. The trim removed 4 bases at V and 2 bases at J, leaving 4 bases unmatched. Germline V gene sequence: CDR1 GTSNPN, CDR2 SVGIG (reference sequence). The length of the CDR3 is 14 residues. For the CDR3, the DNA is TGTGCCTGGAACCAACAGGGGACTAATGAAAAACTGTTTTTT. Translated, it gives CAWNQQGTNEKLFF.

The gene calls are TRBV6-1 and TRBJ1-2; D is perhaps TRBD1 (5 bases). CDR3 size: 15 residues. V was clipped by 4 bases and J by 2 bases, with 14 bases between them. The germline gives CDR1 MNHNS, CDR2 SASEGT. CDR3: CASSATSGRNYGYTF. The DNA for the CDR3 is TGTGCCAGCAGTGCAACCTCAGGGCGCAACTATGGCTACACCTTC.

The chain links TRBV6-5 to TRBJ2-7, with D perhaps being TRBD1 or TRBD2 (5 bases each). This CDR3 comprises 13 residues. The V gene's germline CDR1 is MNHEY and CDR2 SVGAGI. Trimming cost V 6 bases and J 2 bases, with 11 bases left between them. DNA of the CDR3: TGTGCCAGCAGGGGGACGAAGACCTACGAGCAGTACTTC. Translating it yields CASRGTKTYEQYF.

The CDR3 nucleotides are TGCGCCAGCAGCCCCGCAACGGGGGCCGGGGAGCTGTTTTTT. As protein: CASSPATGAGELFF. The rearrangement uses TRBV5-1 and TRBJ2-2; D perhaps matches TRBD2 (6 bases). V was shortened by 4 bases and J by 6 bases, with 13 bases between the two germline ends. The CDR3 is 14 residues long. The germline CDR1 and CDR2 sequences are SGHRS and YFSETQ.

This clone has only a few counts. CDR3: CASSIQGGQPQHF. The CDR3, as DNA: TGTGCCAGCAGCATACAGGGTGGTCAGCCCCAGCATTTT. The chain links TRBV21-1 to TRBJ1-5; the table's D call of TRBD1 was not tested on the DNA. TRBV21-1 corresponds to a pseudogene. This CDR3 region has 13 residues.

V usage is TRBV7-2 and J usage is TRBJ1-6; a weak D match, TRBD1 (5 bases). CDR1 is SGHTA and CDR2 is FQGNSA in the germline V gene. Trimming removed 5 bases from V and 9 bases from J, with 17 bases in between. The CDR3 extends over 15 amino acids. The CDR3 bases are TGTGCCAGCAGCCTAATCACTGGGGGATTTTCACCCCTCCACTTT. Translated, it gives CASSLITGGFSPLHF.

This clone appeared once. The chain recombines TRBV7-6 with TRBJ2-5; no reliable D call. The CDR3 runs 12 residues. Trimming shortened V by 1 base and J by 8 bases, and 8 bases separated the two germline ends. From germline, CDR1 is SGHVS and CDR2 FNYEAQ. CDR3 region: CASSLEGGTQYF. In nucleotides, the CDR3 is TGTGCCAGCAGCTTAGAGGGCGGTACCCAGTACTTC.

V and J are TRBV2 and TRBJ2-5, with D possibly matching TRBD2 (6 bases). The CDR3 is 11 residues long. Trimming pared 8 bases from V and 9 bases from J, leaving 13 bases between. Germline V gene data show CDR1 as SNHLY and CDR2 as FYNNEI. The CDR3 sequence: CASGGDGSQYF. CDR3 DNA sequence: TGTGCCAGCGGCGGGGACGGCTCCCAGTACTTC.

The chain links TRBV29-1 to TRBJ2-5; TRBD2 is a possible D gene (6 bases). The V gene lost 5 bases and the J gene lost 4 bases, with 8 bases spanning the gap. The length of the CDR3 is 11 residues. CDR1 and CDR2 from the germline V gene are SQVTM and ANQGSEA. DNA of the CDR3: TGCAGCGTTAACGGGGGAGAGACCCAGTACTTC. It is translated as CSVNGGETQYF.

This chain links TRBV6-6 with TRBJ2-2, with a tentative D call TRBD1 (6 bases). There are 15 residues in the CDR3. Trimming removed 2 bases at V and 6 bases at J, with 13 bases between. Germline CDR1 is MNHNY and CDR2 is SVGAGI (reference sequence). This CDR3 reads CASSYGGQRSGELFF. In DNA form, the CDR3 reads TGTGCCAGCAGTTACGGGGGACAAAGATCCGGGGAGCTGTTTTTT.

Notes on this clone: Other DNA sequences from this sample encode an identical CDR3 as well. The chain is built from TRBV5-1 and TRBJ2-1; D may be TRBD2 (6 bases). Trimming cost V 4 bases and J 0 bases, with 11 bases left between them. This CDR3 has 15 amino acids. Germline loops: CDR1 SGHRS, CDR2 YFSETQ. This chain's CDR3 is CASSPGGSSYNEQFF. The CDR3 region has the DNA TGCGCCAGCAGCCCCGGAGGGTCCTCCTACAATGAGCAGTTCTTC.

V usage is TRBV28 and J usage is TRBJ2-7, with D perhaps TRBD2 (6 bases). V was trimmed by 5 bases and J by 5 bases, leaving 19 bases between them. This CDR3 comprises 15 residues. CDR1 and CDR2 from the germline V gene are MDHEN and SYDVKM. Here the CDR3 DNA reads TGTGCCAGCAGTCCTGGGGGGACCAAGCTCCACGAGCAGTACTTC. Its protein product is CASSPGGTKLHEQYF.

The chain combines TRBV5-4 with TRBJ1-1; 10 nucleotides align to TRBD1. Looked up from germline, CDR1 is SGHNT and CDR2 is YYREEE (reference sequence). This CDR3 contains 16 residues. V trimming: 4 bases; J trimming: 1 base; junction bases outside the gene matches: 7. In nucleotides, the CDR3 is TGTGCCAGCAGCCGGACAGGGGGTCTAGGGAACACTGAAGCTTTCTTT. This translates into CASSRTGGLGNTEAFF.

This rearrangement joins TRBV30 to TRBJ2-7; the match to TRBD1 covers 9 bases. CDR1 and CDR2 (germline): GTSNPN, SVGIG (reference sequence). The CDR3 length is 14 residues. V lost 3 bases to trimming and J lost 4 bases; unmatched junction nucleotides: 7. CDR3 sequence reads: CAWSRPGQGYEQYF. The CDR3 DNA reads as TGTGCCTGGAGCCGACCGGGACAGGGATACGAGCAGTACTTC.

The rearrangement uses TRBV19 and TRBJ2-7; D might be TRBD1 or TRBD2, each matching 6 bases. Trimming removed 5 bases at V and 5 bases at J, with 19 bases between. The CDR3 extends over 15 amino acids. Per the germline V gene, CDR1 is LNHDA and CDR2 is SQIVND (reference sequence). CDR3: CASSDHSVGGDEQYF. As DNA, the CDR3 is TGTGCCAGTAGTGATCACAGCGTGGGGGGCGACGAGCAGTACTTC.

V and J are TRBV7-6 and TRBJ2-5; perhaps TRBD2 as D (5 bases). The V and J ends lost 0 bases and 5 bases respectively, with 13 bases between them. Per germline, CDR1 SGHVS and CDR2 FNYEAQ. The CDR3 is 15 amino acids. The CDR3 region has the DNA TGTGCCAGCAGCTTAGCTCGAGGGAAGATCGAGACCCAGTACTTC. It encodes CASSLARGKIETQYF.

The rearrangement joins TRBV6-5 to TRBJ1-3; 10 positions agree with TRBD1. This CDR3 is built from 14 residues. Trimming took 5 bases from V and 7 from J; bases not matched to a gene: 5. Germline V lookup: CDR1 MNHEY, CDR2 SVGAGI. The CDR3 DNA sequence: TGTGCCAGCAGTGGACAGGGGGGACAGAACACCATATATTTT. It translates to CASSGQGGQNTIYF.

The gene calls are TRBV5-8 and TRBJ1-6; unclear D gene. Germline lookup yields CDR1 SGHTS and CDR2 YDEGEE. The ends were cut back, 4 bases at V and 0 bases at J, with 11 bases in the middle. The CDR3 has 16 residues. DNA for the CDR3: TGTGCCAGCAGCATTACCGGTCGCTCCTATAATTCACCCCTCCACTTT. As protein: CASSITGRSYNSPLHF. The full variable domain, with the rest looked up from reference TRBV5-8 and TRBJ1-6, is EAGVTQSPTHLIKTRGQQATLRCSPISGHTSVYWYQQALGLGLQFLLWYDEGEERNRGNFPPRFSGRQFPNYSSELNVNALELEDSALYLCASSITGRSYNSPLHFGNGTRLTVT.